The clone carrying this TCR beta chain was counted only a few times. Only in-frame clones appear in the TCRdb table, and some are missing; sequencing was by immunoSEQ multiplex PCR. The repertoire consists of approximately 2.5 million clones, with 90% to 95% occurring once and the leading ten covering around 0.14%. The sample is drawn from a study of shared clonotypes between healthy human individuals. CDR3 length equals 16 residues. The V segment lost 3 bases and the J segment 3 bases; nucleotides outside the gene matches: 11. Germline loops: CDR1 GTSNPN, CDR2 SVGIG (reference sequence). The chain has TRBV30 and TRBJ1-1; 9 bases are a match to TRBD1. Sequenced: naive CD4+ T cells sorted from blood. The subset is: CD45RA+ positively selected. The sequence came from a man younger than 35 in good health. CDR3 amino acids: CAWRRQGGSRDTEAFF. The CDR3 nucleotides are TGTGCCTGGAGGAGACAGGGGGGCTCTCGGGACACTGAAGCTTTCTTT.